This paragraph reports one T cell receptor beta chain. This clonotype was recorded a few times. The antigen it recognizes is unknown. One base away there is no much larger clone; base qualities are not given. The data were obtained in a study of CDR3 diversity in severe acne (dated by TCRdb to the late 2010s). The protocol used for the library was PCR. The sequencer was an Illumina HiSeq 2000. Using fastp at Q25 and MiXCR, TCRdb reprocessed the public reads and kept productive beta chains. Rows with one shared CDR3 protein collapse into an entry with the most common genes and DNA. The sample includes approximately 90,000 distinct CDR3 sequences, with around 54% observed a single time. Around a tenth of the sample lies in the top ten. Cut back by 8 bases and 0 bases, the V and J ends lie 13 bases apart. The CDR3, from cysteine to phenylalanine, totals 14 residues. This entry keeps only the CDR3 DNA: 42 bases, framed from base 1. CDR1 MDHEN and CDR2 SYDVKM were looked up in the germline V gene.

Recombination connected TRBV28 to TRBJ1-2; D gene: possibly TRBD1, on 6 matching bases. The receptor comes from a male donor with severe acne vulgaris. The sample taken for sequencing was blood. DNA sequence: TGTGCCAGCGAGGGGGGCAGTACTAACTATGGCTACACCTTC. It translates to CASEGGSTNYGYTF.